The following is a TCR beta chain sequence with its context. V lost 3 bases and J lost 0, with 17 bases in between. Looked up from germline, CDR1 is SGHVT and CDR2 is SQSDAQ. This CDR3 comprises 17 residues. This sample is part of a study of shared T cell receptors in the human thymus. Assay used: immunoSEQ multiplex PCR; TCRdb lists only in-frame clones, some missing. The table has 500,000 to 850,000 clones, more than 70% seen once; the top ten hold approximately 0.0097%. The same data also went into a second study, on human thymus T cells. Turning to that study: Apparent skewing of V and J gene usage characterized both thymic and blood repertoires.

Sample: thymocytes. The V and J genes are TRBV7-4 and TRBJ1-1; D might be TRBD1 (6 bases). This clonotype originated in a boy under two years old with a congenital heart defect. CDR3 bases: TGTGCCAGCAGCTTGGGGGGGCCCTCATGGATGAACACTGAAGCTTTCTTT. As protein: CASSLGGPSWMNTEAFF.